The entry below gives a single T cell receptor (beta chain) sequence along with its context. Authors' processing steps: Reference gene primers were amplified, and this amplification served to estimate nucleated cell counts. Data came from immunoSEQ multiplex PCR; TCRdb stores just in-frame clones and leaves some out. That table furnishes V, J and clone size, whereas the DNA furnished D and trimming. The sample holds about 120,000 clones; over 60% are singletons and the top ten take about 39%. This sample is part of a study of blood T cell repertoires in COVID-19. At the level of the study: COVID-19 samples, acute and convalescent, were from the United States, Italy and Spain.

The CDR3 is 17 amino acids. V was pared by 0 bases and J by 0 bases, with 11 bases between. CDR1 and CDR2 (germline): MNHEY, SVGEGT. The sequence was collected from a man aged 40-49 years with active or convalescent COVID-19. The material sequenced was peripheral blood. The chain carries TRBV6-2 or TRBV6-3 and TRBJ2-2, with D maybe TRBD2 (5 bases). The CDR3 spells CASSYSRGSSNTGELFF. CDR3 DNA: TGTGCCAGCAGTTACTCTCGCGGGTCCTCGAACACCGGGGAGCTGTTTTTT.